A selection of T cell receptor beta chains follows, all from one sample in a study of T cell changes during pregnancy in multiple sclerosis. Clones were sequenced by immunoSEQ multiplex PCR, and TCRdb holds only the in-frame ones, with some missing. The sample has more than 85,000 clones, 85% to 95% seen once. The sequenced sample was peripheral blood, obtained after pregnancy. The receptors derive from a female donor in good health, enrolled as a control in a pregnancy study. The CDR3 runs from the conserved cysteine through the conserved F or W. Each record gives: CDR3 length, J gene, V gene, clone size, D gene, CDR3 DNA, CDR3 protein. D genes are given only for firm matches. Size is omitted from some rows. Given values are once, few, many or a class for expanded clones.

CDR3 length: 16
J gene: TRBJ2-2
V gene: TRBV12-5
clone size: .
D gene: .
CDR3 DNA: TGTGCTAGTGGTTTGGTAAAGAGAACGAACACCGGGGAGCTGTTTTTT
CDR3 protein: CASGLVKRTNTGELFF

CDR3 length: 14
J gene: TRBJ2-7
V gene: TRBV2
clone size: .
D gene: .
CDR3 DNA: TGTGCCAGCATGTCGACATCGAGCTCCTACGAGCAGTACTTC
CDR3 protein: CASMSTSSSYEQYF

CDR3 length: 14
J gene: TRBJ2-1
V gene: TRBV19
clone size: .
D gene: .
CDR3 DNA: TGTGCCAGTACCTGGGGGACTTCCCTCAATGAGCAGTTCTTC
CDR3 protein: CASTWGTSLNEQFF

CDR3 length: 15
J gene: TRBJ2-1
V gene: TRBV4-1
clone size: once
D gene: TRBD1
CDR3 DNA: TGCGCCAGCAGCCAAGATGGGACAGGGGATTATGAGCAGTTCTTC
CDR3 protein: CASSQDGTGDYEQFF

CDR3 length: 13
J gene: TRBJ1-2
V gene: TRBV28
clone size: .
D gene: TRBD1
CDR3 DNA: TGTGCCAGCAACCCCGGGACAGCCTATGGCTACACCTTC
CDR3 protein: CASNPGTAYGYTF

CDR3 length: 15
J gene: TRBJ2-4
V gene: TRBV6-1
clone size: .
D gene: .
CDR3 DNA: TGTGCCAGCAGCGAGGAGGAGTATGTCAAAAACATTCAGTACTTC
CDR3 protein: CASSEEEYVKNIQYF

CDR3 length: 14
J gene: TRBJ2-7
V gene: TRBV5-1
clone size: once
D gene: .
CDR3 DNA: TGCGCCAGCAGCCCGGCGACTACGCTCTACGAGCAGTACTTC
CDR3 protein: CASSPATTLYEQYF

CDR3 length: 15
J gene: TRBJ2-7
V gene: TRBV28
clone size: .
D gene: .
CDR3 DNA: TGTGCCAGCAGCCCCGGGGACATCGCGGGCTACGAGCAGTACTTC
CDR3 protein: CASSPGDIAGYEQYF

CDR3 length: 15
J gene: TRBJ2-3
V gene: TRBV25-1
clone size: .
D gene: TRBD1
CDR3 DNA: TGTGCCAGCAGCGACACCGGGACAGGGGCAGATACGCAGTATTTT
CDR3 protein: CASSDTGTGADTQYF

CDR3 length: 14
J gene: TRBJ2-7
V gene: TRBV5-6
clone size: .
D gene: TRBD1
CDR3 DNA: TGTGCCAGCAGCTTACAGGGGGACTCCTACGAGCAGTACTTC
CDR3 protein: CASSLQGDSYEQYF

CDR3 length: 13
J gene: TRBJ1-1
V gene: TRBV7-9
clone size: .
D gene: .
CDR3 DNA: TGTGCCAGCAGTTCCGGAGAGAACACTGAAGCTTTCTTT
CDR3 protein: CASSSGENTEAFF

CDR3 length: 14
J gene: TRBJ2-3
V gene: TRBV5-1
clone size: .
D gene: .
CDR3 DNA: TGCGCCAGCAGCTTAGGGGGTAGCACAGATACGCAGTATTTT
CDR3 protein: CASSLGGSTDTQYF

CDR3 length: 14
J gene: TRBJ2-2
V gene: TRBV5-4
clone size: .
D gene: TRBD2
CDR3 DNA: TGTGCCAGCAGCCGGACTAGTGAGACCGGGGAGCTGTTTTTT
CDR3 protein: CASSRTSETGELFF

CDR3 length: 11
J gene: TRBJ1-2
V gene: TRBV29-1
clone size: .
D gene: .
CDR3 DNA: TGCAGCGTCCGGACAGAAGGAGGCTACACCTTC
CDR3 protein: CSVRTEGGYTF

CDR3 length: 13
J gene: TRBJ1-2
V gene: TRBV6-6
clone size: once
D gene: .
CDR3 DNA: TGTGCCAGCAGTGAGTTCACTAACTATGGCTACACCTTC
CDR3 protein: CASSEFTNYGYTF

CDR3 length: 15
J gene: TRBJ2-2
V gene: TRBV2
clone size: .
D gene: .
CDR3 DNA: TGTGCCAGCAGTGATCTTCACAGATCCACCGGGGAGCTGTTTTTT
CDR3 protein: CASSDLHRSTGELFF